These 19 T cell receptor beta chains were sequenced from one sample in a study of cytomegalovirus exposure and HLA in healthy donors. The PCR employed 60 Vbeta primers together with 13 Jbeta primers. The repertoire was sequenced with immunoSEQ multiplex PCR; TCRdb's copy has only in-frame clones and lacks some. The sample comprises around 280,000 clones, 70% to 90% of which are singletons, and about 2.3% rests with the top ten. The sequenced material came from PBMCs. The receptors were gathered from a woman under 30 in good health and CMV-seronegative.

The rearrangement uses TRBV5-4 and TRBJ2-7; 9 bases are shared with TRBD1. The CDR3 extends over 16 amino acids. CDR1 SGHNT and CDR2 YYREEE come from the germline V gene (reference sequence). J lost 3 bases, V lost 4 bases, and 11 bases had no gene match. This chain's CDR3 is CASSLPRDRDFYEQYF. As DNA, the CDR3 is TGTGCCAGCAGCCTTCCCCGGGACAGGGACTTCTACGAGCAGTACTTC.

The chain couples TRBV7-9 to TRBJ1-2; 8 bases map to TRBD1. The germline V gene has CDR1 SEHNR and CDR2 FQNEAQ (reference sequence). The CDR3 spans 15 residues. V trimming: 5 bases; J trimming: 2 bases; junction bases outside the gene matches: 7. The CDR3, as DNA: TGTGCCAGCAGCACACGGACAGGGAGAAACTATGGCTACACCTTC. Protein: CASSTRTGRNYGYTF.

Here the CDR3 reads CASTRARNTEAFF. CDR3 DNA: TGTGCCAGCACGCGGGCACGGAACACTGAAGCTTTCTTT. V and J are TRBV6-1 and TRBJ1-1; no reliable D call. CDR3 length: 13 residues. The V and J ends lost 7 bases and 1 base respectively, with 10 bases between them. Per the germline V gene, CDR1 is MNHNS and CDR2 is SASEGT.

CDR3 coding DNA: TGTGCCAGCGGACAGGGGGCAGGTGAAAAACTGTTTTTT. Its translation is CASGQGAGEKLFF. The gene calls are TRBV2 and TRBJ1-4, with 11 bases fitting TRBD1. The J segment lost 7 bases and the V segment lost 8 bases, leaving 3 bases of the junction unmatched. The germline CDR1 and CDR2 sequences are SNHLY and FYNNEI. The CDR3 is made up of 13 amino acids. The full variable domain, in which reference TRBV2 and TRBJ1-4 provide the parts outside the CDR3, is EPEVTQTPSHQVTQMGQEVILRCVPISNHLYFYWYRQILGQKVEFLVSFYNNEISEKSEIFDDQFSVERPDGSNFTLKIRSTKLEDSAMYFCASGQGAGEKLFFGSGTQLSVL.

The chain joins TRBV11-2 to TRBJ1-1; 7 nucleotides align to TRBD1. This CDR3 has 19 residues. Germline CDR1 is SGHAT and CDR2 is FQNNGV. Trimming removed 3 bases from V and 2 bases from J; junction bases left unmatched: 18. CDR3 sequence reads: CASSFPQGGQTLLNTEAFF. Here the CDR3 DNA reads TGTGCCAGCAGCTTCCCTCAAGGGGGACAGACGCTACTCAACACTGAAGCTTTCTTT.

This clone is a singleton in its sample. The chain is built from TRBV29-1 and TRBJ1-2; weak D call: TRBD1 (5 bases). Trimming shortened V by 4 bases and J by 6 bases, and 15 bases separated the two germline ends. The CDR3 runs 13 residues. Looked up from germline, CDR1 is SQVTM and CDR2 is ANQGSEA. Here the CDR3 DNA reads TGCAGCGTTGTAAGCCCAGGGTACGATGGCTACACCTTC. Amino acid sequence: CSVVSPGYDGYTF.

This clone was observed a handful of times. The J gene is TRBJ1-1, the V gene TRBV6-1; TRBD1 matches 11 bases. V was clipped by 5 bases and J by 6 bases; unmatched bases: 8. There are 15 residues in the CDR3. Per germline, CDR1 MNHNS and CDR2 SASEGT. The CDR3 DNA follows: TGTGCCAGCAGTCCGGACAGGGGGCGGATATCTGAAGCTTTCTTT. It codes for CASSPDRGRISEAFF.

The V call is TRBV18, the J call TRBJ1-6; 8 bases agree with TRBD1. The length of the CDR3 is 14 residues. The V gene's germline CDR1 is KGHSH and CDR2 LQKENI. V lost 6 bases to trimming and J lost 10 bases; unmatched junction nucleotides: 8. The CDR3: CASSRSDRDSPLHF. The CDR3 coding sequence is TGTGCCAGCTCTCGGTCGGACAGGGACTCACCCCTCCACTTT.

This chain uses TRBV2 with TRBJ1-1, with 7 bases aligning to TRBD1. The CDR3 is made up of 14 amino acids. With V trimmed by 6 bases and J by 0 bases, 4 bases remained unmatched. Germline V gene lookup returns CDR1 SNHLY and CDR2 FYNNEI. The CDR3 reads CASRAGGLNTEAFF. Written as DNA, the CDR3 is TGTGCCAGCAGGGCAGGGGGACTGAACACTGAAGCTTTCTTT. Looking up the rest from reference TRBV2 and TRBJ1-1 gives the full variable domain: EPEVTQTPSHQVTQMGQEVILRCVPISNHLYFYWYRQILGQKVEFLVSFYNNEISEKSEIFDDQFSVERPDGSNFTLKIRSTKLEDSAMYFCASRAGGLNTEAFFGQGTRLTVV.

The chain couples TRBV11-2 to TRBJ2-1; 9 bases match TRBD2. Germline assignment: CDR1 SGHAT and CDR2 FQNNGV. The CDR3 is 15 residues long. Trimming removed 6 bases from V and 4 bases from J; junction bases left unmatched: 7. The chain's CDR3 is CASRGLGLAYNEQFF. CDR3 sequence (DNA): TGTGCCAGCAGGGGACTCGGACTAGCGTACAATGAGCAGTTCTTC.

This rearrangement joins TRBV2 to TRBJ2-3; TRBD1 agrees at 7 bases. Germline V lookup: CDR1 SNHLY, CDR2 FYNNEI. V lost 4 bases to trimming and J lost 2 bases; unmatched junction nucleotides: 3. The CDR3 runs 14 residues. CDR3 in amino acids: CASSGGQATDTQYF. CDR3 nucleotides: TGTGCCAGCAGTGGAGGACAGGCCACAGATACGCAGTATTTT.

The CDR3 bases are TGCAGCGTACAGGGATTATACAATGAGCAGTTCTTC. Amino acid sequence: CSVQGLYNEQFF. The V and J genes are TRBV29-1 and TRBJ2-1, with D maybe TRBD1 (6 bases). Per germline, CDR1 SQVTM and CDR2 ANQGSEA. The length of the CDR3 is 12 residues. V was clipped by 6 bases and J by 4 bases, with 10 bases between them.

The chain has TRBV6-6 and TRBJ2-1; 10 bases fit TRBD2. Looked up from germline, CDR1 is MNHNY and CDR2 is SVGAGI (reference sequence). The CDR3 extends over 15 amino acids. Trimming at V came to 6 bases and at J to 4 bases, leaving 6 bases not matched to a gene. The CDR3 DNA is TGTGCCAGCAGCGACTGGACTAGCGGTTACAATGAGCAGTTCTTC. This encodes CASSDWTSGYNEQFF.

The CDR3 is CASSTRPSSYNEQFF. CDR3 sequence (DNA): TGTGCCAGCAGCACAAGACCTAGCTCCTACAATGAGCAGTTCTTC. The V and J genes are TRBV9 and TRBJ2-1; D ambiguous. The CDR3 runs 15 residues. The germline gives CDR1 SGDLS, CDR2 YYNGEE. Trimming removed 4 bases at V and 0 bases at J, with 11 bases between. Full variable domain (outside the CDR3, taken from reference TRBV9 and TRBJ2-1): DSGVTQTPKHLITATGQRVTLRCSPRSGDLSVYWYQQSLDQGLQFLIQYYNGEERAKGNILERFSAQQFPDLHSELNLSSLELGDSALYFCASSTRPSSYNEQFFGPGTRLTVL.

The CDR3 DNA follows: TGCGCCAGCAGCTTTCAGGGCATGGATGATACGCAGTATTTT. It encodes CASSFQGMDDTQYF. The chain links TRBV5-1 to TRBJ2-3, with D possibly matching TRBD1 (5 bases). This CDR3 region has 14 residues. Trimming left V 2 bases short and J 6 bases short, with 13 bases between. CDR1 SGHRS and CDR2 YFSETQ come from the germline V gene.

The chain carries TRBV5-1 and TRBJ2-3; TRBD2 aligns across 10 bases. The junction had 6 bases not matched to a gene; V was cut back by 1 base and J by 1 base. This CDR3 region has 17 residues. Germline assignment: CDR1 SGHRS and CDR2 YFSETQ. CDR3 amino acids: CASSLPLLAGGTDTQYF. CDR3 bases: TGCGCCAGCAGCTTGCCCCTCCTAGCGGGGGGCACAGATACGCAGTATTTT.

This clone was recorded only once. At one end, the junction sequence differs from germline, possibly due to a read error. The chain links TRBV18 to TRBJ2-5, with a possible D match to TRBD2 (6 bases). CDR3 length: 15 amino acids. Germline V gene sequence: CDR1 KGHSH, CDR2 LQKENI. The CDR3 nucleotides are TGTGCCAGCTCACCACTTCCGGGGGTCCAAGAGGCCCAGTACTTC. It yields the protein CASSPLPGVQEAQYF.

The chain joins TRBV5-4 to TRBJ1-1; 7 bases map to TRBD1. Germline CDR1 is SGHNT and CDR2 is YYREEE (reference sequence). V shed 0 bases and J 0 bases; nucleotides not matched to a gene: 8. CDR3 length equals 17 residues. The DNA for the CDR3 is TGTGCCAGCAGCTTGGGGGGACAGACGATAATGAACACTGAAGCTTTCTTT. As protein: CASSLGGQTIMNTEAFF.

As DNA, the CDR3 is TGCAGTGCTCACCAGTTTGATGAGCAGTTCTTC. Amino acid sequence: CSAHQFDEQFF. The rearrangement joins TRBV20-1 to TRBJ2-1; D remains unclear. This CDR3 is built from 11 residues. Trimming removed 5 bases at V and 8 bases at J, with 10 bases between. CDR1 is DFQATT, CDR2 SNEGSKA, per germline (reference sequence).